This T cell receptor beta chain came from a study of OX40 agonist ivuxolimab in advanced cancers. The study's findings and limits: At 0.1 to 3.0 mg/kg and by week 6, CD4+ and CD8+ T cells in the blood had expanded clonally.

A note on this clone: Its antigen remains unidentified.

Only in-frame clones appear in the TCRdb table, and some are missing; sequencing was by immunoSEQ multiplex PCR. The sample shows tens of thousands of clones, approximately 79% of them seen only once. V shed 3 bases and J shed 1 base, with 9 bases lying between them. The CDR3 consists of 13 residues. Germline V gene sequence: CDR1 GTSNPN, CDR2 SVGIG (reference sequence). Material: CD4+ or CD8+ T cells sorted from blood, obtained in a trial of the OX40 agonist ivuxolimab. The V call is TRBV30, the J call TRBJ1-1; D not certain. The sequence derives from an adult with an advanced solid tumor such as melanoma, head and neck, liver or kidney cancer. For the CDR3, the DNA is TGTGCCTGGAGCCGGCAGACGAACACTGAAGCTTTCTTT. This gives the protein CAWSRQTNTEAFF.